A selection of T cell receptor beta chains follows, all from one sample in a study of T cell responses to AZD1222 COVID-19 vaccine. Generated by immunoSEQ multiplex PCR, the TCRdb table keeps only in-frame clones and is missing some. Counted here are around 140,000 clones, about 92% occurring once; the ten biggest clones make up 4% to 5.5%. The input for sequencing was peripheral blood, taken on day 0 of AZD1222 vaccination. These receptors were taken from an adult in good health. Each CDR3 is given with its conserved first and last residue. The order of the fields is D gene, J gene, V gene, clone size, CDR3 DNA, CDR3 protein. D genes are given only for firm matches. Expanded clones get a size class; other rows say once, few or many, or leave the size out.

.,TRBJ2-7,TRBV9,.,TGTGCCAGCAGCGCCAAGCGGACGGACGAGCAGTACTTC,CASSAKRTDEQYF
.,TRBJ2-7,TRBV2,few,TGTGCCAGCAGTGTACAGGGTGTAGCGTCCGAGCAGTACTTC,CASSVQGVASEQYF
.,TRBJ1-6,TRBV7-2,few,TGTGCCAGCAGGTCCCGTCGTGACTCCTATAATTCACCCCTCCACTTT,CASRSRRDSYNSPLHF
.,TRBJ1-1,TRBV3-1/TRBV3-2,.,TGTGCCAGCAGGGAAAACACTGAAGCTTTCTTT,CASRENTEAFF
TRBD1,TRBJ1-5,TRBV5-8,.,TGTGCCAGCAGCTTGGGGGGACAGGCAGGCGGTCAGCCCCAGCATTTT,CASSLGGQAGGQPQHF
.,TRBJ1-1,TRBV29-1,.,TGCAGCGTTCTCGGTCAGGGTAACACTGAAGCTTTCTTT,CSVLGQGNTEAFF
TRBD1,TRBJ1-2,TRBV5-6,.,TGTGCCAGCAGCGCAACCCAGACAGGGGGCTGGTATGGCTACACCTTC,CASSATQTGGWYGYTF
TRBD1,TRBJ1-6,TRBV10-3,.,TGTGCCATCAGTGAGCAGGGGGGGGATAATTCACCCCTCCACTTT,CAISEQGGDNSPLHF
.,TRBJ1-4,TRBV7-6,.,TGTGCCAGCAGCCCCCAAGAGGGTGGGTATGAAAAACTGTTTTTT,CASSPQEGGYEKLFF
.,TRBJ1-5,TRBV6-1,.,TGTGCCAGCAGTGAAGCGATGACAGGAGGAGGTACCCAGCATTTT,CASSEAMTGGGTQHF
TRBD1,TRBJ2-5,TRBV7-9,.,TGTGCCAGCAGCCTGCGACAGGGGGCGTTGGAGACCCAGTACTTC,CASSLRQGALETQYF
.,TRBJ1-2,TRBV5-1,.,TGCGCCAGCAGCCGGGACAAACTACCAAGGGGCTACACCTTC,CASSRDKLPRGYTF
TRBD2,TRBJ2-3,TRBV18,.,TGTGCCAGCTCCCAGCGGGGGAAAGATACGCAGTATTTT,CASSQRGKDTQYF
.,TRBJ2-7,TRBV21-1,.,TGTGCCAGCAGCAAAGCTCTTAAGGAGAGGGGGGGAAGTTACGAGCAGTACTTC,CASSKALKERGGSYEQYF